The clone carrying this TCR beta chain was seen at least ten times. Antigen specificity is unknown. This sample was included in a study of T cells in Graves' hyperthyroidism and ophthalmopathy. Study-wide results and limits: Separating ophthalmopathy from stable hyperthyroidism was achieved by a 13 V-J model.

CDR3 length equals 15 residues. Germline V gene sequence: CDR1 MNHEY, CDR2 SVGAGI. Trimming shortened V by 0 bases and J by 2 bases, and 10 bases separated the two germline ends. It was RNA transcripts that yielded the amplified TCR beta CDR3 regions. TCR CDR3 regions were first amplified by RT-PCR with HTBI primers. From the multiplex PCR reads, TCRdb called clonotypes with MiXCR, one entry per CDR3 protein. This sample has around 300,000 distinct CDR3 sequences; less than 30% occur once, and the top ten carry roughly a quarter. Fresh 10 ml peripheral blood yielded PBMCs. Sequences were obtained from blood. V and J are TRBV6-5 and TRBJ2-5; a weak D match, TRBD2 (6 bases). The sequence came from a man aged 40-55 years with Graves' hyperthyroidism that later progressed to Graves' ophthalmopathy. The CDR3 sequence is CASSYSGSLQETQYF. The CDR3 DNA reads TGTGCCAGCAGTTACTCCGGGAGCCTTCAAGAGACCCAGTACTTC.